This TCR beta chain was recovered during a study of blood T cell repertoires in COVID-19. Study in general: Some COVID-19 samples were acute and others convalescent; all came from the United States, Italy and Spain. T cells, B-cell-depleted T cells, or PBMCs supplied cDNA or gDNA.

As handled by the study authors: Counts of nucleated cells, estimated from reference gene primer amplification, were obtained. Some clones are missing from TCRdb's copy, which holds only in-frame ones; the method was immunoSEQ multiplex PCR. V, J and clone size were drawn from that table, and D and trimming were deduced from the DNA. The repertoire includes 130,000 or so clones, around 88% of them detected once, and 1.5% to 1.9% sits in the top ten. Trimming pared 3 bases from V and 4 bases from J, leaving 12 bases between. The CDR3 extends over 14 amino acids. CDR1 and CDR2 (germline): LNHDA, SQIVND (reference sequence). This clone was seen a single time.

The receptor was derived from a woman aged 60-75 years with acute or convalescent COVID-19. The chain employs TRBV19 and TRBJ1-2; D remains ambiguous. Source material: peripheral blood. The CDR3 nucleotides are TGTGCCAGTAGTATGGGCAGCAACCCCTATGGCTACACCTTC. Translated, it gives CASSMGSNPYGYTF.